These T cell receptor beta chains were read from a single sample in a study of low-dose radiotherapy and immunotherapy resistance in tumors. A single record per CDR3 protein comes from TCRdb applying MiXCR to the reads. The repertoire has 50,000 or so distinct CDR3 sequences, roughly 23% of them found once; the top ten carry 6% to 8.5%. The source was PBMCs, collected after low-dose radiotherapy plus immunotherapy. These receptors came from a male donor with prostate cancer. Both conserved end residues are part of each CDR3. Each record gives: V gene, D gene, clone size, J gene, CDR3 DNA, CDR3 protein. A D gene is named only where the DNA matches it firmly. Some rows have no size entry. The others give once, few or many, or a class for an expanded clone.

TRBV6-1	-	many	TRBJ2-2	TGTGCCAGCAGTGAAGCGTGGGCTGTTAACACCGGGGAGCTGTTTTTT	CASSEAWAVNTGELFF
TRBV7-6	-	many	TRBJ2-3	TGTGCCAGCAGCCCCGGTGAAAGCACAGATACGCAGTATTTT	CASSPGESTDTQYF
TRBV7-2	-	many	TRBJ1-1	TGTGCCAGCAGCTTAGATCTTGGTGAAGCTTTCTTT	CASSLDLGEAFF
TRBV4-3	-	-	TRBJ2-7	TGCGCCAGCAGCCAACTCCCGAGCAATTACGAGCAGTACTTC	CASSQLPSNYEQYF
TRBV6-2/TRBV6-3	-	-	TRBJ2-2	TGTGCCAGCAGTTACTCGATTGCTTGGGCCAAAACCGGGGAGCTGTTTTTT	CASSYSIAWAKTGELFF
TRBV7-2	-	many	TRBJ1-1	TGTGCCAGCAGCTTATTCGCCATCGAAGGGGGAACTGAAGCTTTCTTT	CASSLFAIEGGTEAFF
TRBV6-2/TRBV6-3	TRBD1	once	TRBJ2-5	TGTACGGCTGGGACAGGGGTCCAAGAGACCCAGTACTTC	CTAGTGVQETQYF
TRBV5-1	-	once	TRBJ1-5	TGCGCCAGCAGCTTCAACGGCGCTAGCAATCAGCCCCAGCATTTT	CASSFNGASNQPQHF
TRBV5-6	-	many	TRBJ1-5	TGTGCCAGCAGCTTGTGGGGTACTGATAGCAATCAGCCCCAGCATTTT	CASSLWGTDSNQPQHF
TRBV6-1	-	-	TRBJ1-2	TGTGCCAGTGCCCCAGGGGCTCCTGGCTACACCTTC	CASAPGAPGYTF
TRBV21-1	-	-	TRBJ2-5	TGTGCCAGCAGCAAAGATAGTAACAGGGAAGAGACCCAGTACTTC	CASSKDSNREETQYF
TRBV14	TRBD1	many	TRBJ2-2	TGTGCCAGTCCGGAGGACAGGGTTTCTATCGGCGGGGAGCTGTTTTTT	CASPEDRVSIGGELFF
TRBV11-2	-	-	TRBJ1-3	TGTGCCAGCAGCGTAGCGCAGGCTGCTGGAGTCACCATATGTTTT	CASSVAQAAGVTICF
TRBV7-2	TRBD2	-	TRBJ2-5	TGTGCCAGCAGCTTACCCCCGGGGGGGCGGAAGACCCAGTACTTC	CASSLPPGGRKTQYF
TRBV6-2/TRBV6-3	-	many	TRBJ1-1	TGTGCCAGCAGTTACATAAGAGGCACTGAAGCTTTCTTT	CASSYIRGTEAFF
TRBV5-6	TRBD1	many	TRBJ2-7	TGTGCCAGCAGCTTGGTTGGACAGGGACCCTACGAGCAGTACTTC	CASSLVGQGPYEQYF
TRBV7-2	-	many	TRBJ2-3	TGTGCCAGCAGCTTAGGAGCGAGGCCGGATACGCAGTATTTT	CASSLGARPDTQYF
TRBV6-2/TRBV6-3	-	-	TRBJ2-3	TGTGCCAGCAGTTACTCCTGGGGGAATACGCAGTATTTT	CASSYSWGNTQYF
TRBV5-1	-	many	TRBJ2-7	TGCGCCAGCAGCTTGAACCGGGGGCCGTACGAGCAGTACTTC	CASSLNRGPYEQYF
TRBV5-8	-	-	TRBJ2-5	TGTGCCAGCAGCTTGGCCCGGGGCCAAGAGACCCAGTACTTC	CASSLARGQETQYF
TRBV29-1	-	many	TRBJ1-2	TGCAGCGTTGACCCGCAAGGAGGCTACACCTTC	CSVDPQGGYTF
TRBV28	-	many	TRBJ2-4	TGTGCCAGCAGTGGGCACGGGACGATTGGAAACATTCAGTACTTC	CASSGHGTIGNIQYF
TRBV7-3	-	many	TRBJ2-5	TGTGCCAGCAGCTCCGTCGCGGGCCCTCAAGAGACCCAGTACTTC	CASSSVAGPQETQYF
TRBV20-1	-	many	TRBJ1-1	TGCAGTGCTCCCACTGTGGGGGTGAACACTGAAGCTTTCTTT	CSAPTVGVNTEAFF
TRBV6-2/TRBV6-3	-	many	TRBJ2-7	TGTGCCAGCAGTTACTCTCCCCCAAGCGACGAGCAGTACTTC	CASSYSPPSDEQYF
TRBV30	TRBD1	many	TRBJ2-1	TGTGCCTGGAGTGGGGACAGGAATTACAATGAGCAGTTCTTC	CAWSGDRNYNEQFF
TRBV4-1	TRBD1	-	TRBJ2-1	TGCGCCAGCAGTCGCGGGACAGGGACCAACAATGAGCAGTTCTTC	CASSRGTGTNNEQFF
TRBV28	TRBD2	few	TRBJ2-3	TGTGCCAGCAGCCGGTCACGACTAGCGGGGCTTACAGATACGCAGTATTTT	CASSRSRLAGLTDTQYF
TRBV7-9	TRBD1	many	TRBJ2-1	TGTGCCAGCAGCTCCAAGACAGGGGACAATGAGCAGTTCTTC	CASSSKTGDNEQFF
TRBV12-3/TRBV12-4	TRBD1	-	TRBJ2-7	TGTGCCAGCAGTTTAGCCGGACAGGGGGCGTTCTACGAGCAGTACTTC	CASSLAGQGAFYEQYF
TRBV20-1	TRBD2	many	TRBJ2-7	TGCAGTGCTACTTCACTAGCGGTGATTCGCGAGCAGTACTTC	CSATSLAVIREQYF
TRBV2	-	many	TRBJ2-5	TGTGCCAGCGAGAGGGCCGCGGCTCAGGCCCAGTACTTC	CASERAAAQAQYF